These 10 T cell receptor beta chains originate from one sample sequenced in a study of regulatory T cells in long-lasting Graves disease. Arm-PCR of CDR3 regions and iRepertoire HTBI primers were used to build TCR beta libraries. One entry per CDR3 protein, called by TCRdb with MiXCR from the multiplex PCR reads. The profile shows 410,000 or so distinct CDR3 sequences, under 15% of them singletons. Time point reported: newly diagnosed GD, antithyroid drugs for less than 3 months. Scientists built the TCR library using RNA that was extracted from PBMCs. The same specimen was also included in a second study, on T cells in Graves' hyperthyroidism and ophthalmopathy.

Sequenced material: peripheral blood mononuclear cells (PBMCs), taken at new diagnosis, from a patient treated with antithyroid drugs. Source of these receptors: a woman between 25 and 40 years old with Graves disease.

This clonotype was seen repeatedly, ten times or more. The chain employs TRBV11-3 and TRBJ2-3, with no clear D. Looked up from germline, CDR1 is SGHNT and CDR2 is YENEEA. The length of the CDR3 is 14 residues. V lost 3 bases to trimming and J lost 2 bases, with 9 bases between them. The CDR3 region has the DNA TGTGCCAGCAGCTTTCCCCTAGACACAGATACGCAGTATTTT. This gives the protein CASSFPLDTDTQYF.

This clonotype was detected ten times or more. The V call is TRBV3-1, the J call TRBJ2-7, with 7 bases matching TRBD2. Trimming at V came to 0 bases and at J to 0 bases, leaving 5 bases not matched to a gene. The CDR3 contains 16 residues. CDR1 and CDR2 from the germline V gene are LGHDT and YNNKEL (reference sequence). The CDR3 DNA follows: TGTGCCAGCAGCCAAGATGGGAGGGGACCCTCCTACGAGCAGTACTTC. Translation: CASSQDGRGPSYEQYF.

This sequence joins TRBV9 and TRBJ2-6; no definite D call. CDR3 length: 18 residues. Germline V lookup: CDR1 SGDLS, CDR2 YYNGEE. The V end was cut by 7 bases, the J end by 0 bases, with 20 bases between. The CDR3 sequence is CASSPNSATYSGANVLTF. The CDR3, as DNA: TGTGCCAGCTCCCCGAACAGCGCAACTTACTCTGGGGCCAACGTCCTGACTTTC.

The rearrangement links TRBV19 to TRBJ1-2; D remains ambiguous. The V end was cut by 3 bases, the J end by 2 bases, with 7 bases between. Looked up from germline, CDR1 is LNHDA and CDR2 is SQIVND (reference sequence). The CDR3 is 13 residues long. In DNA, the CDR3 is TGTGCCAGTAGTATGCGTCAGAACTATGGCTACACCTTC. This gives the protein CASSMRQNYGYTF.

The chain couples TRBV27 to TRBJ2-7, with 10 bases lining up with TRBD2. Germline-derived CDR1 and CDR2 are MNHEY and SMNVEV (reference sequence). This CDR3 comprises 15 residues. The V gene end was trimmed by 8 bases and the J gene end by 0 bases; junction bases not matched to a gene: 7. This CDR3 is CASGDRLAGSYEQYF. The CDR3 DNA sequence: TGTGCCAGCGGCGATCGACTAGCGGGCTCCTACGAGCAGTACTTC.

This clonotype was picked up many times. The chain couples TRBV2 to TRBJ1-5, with D possibly TRBD1 on 6 matching bases. The V gene's germline CDR1 is SNHLY and CDR2 FYNNEI. There are 15 residues in the CDR3. Trimming left V 3 bases short and J 7 bases short, with 16 bases between. CDR3 region: CASSEGGRGYQPQHF. Written as DNA, the CDR3 is TGTGCCAGCAGTGAGGGTGGCAGGGGATACCAGCCCCAGCATTTT.

The chain has TRBV27 and TRBJ2-1; 9 nucleotides agree with TRBD2. The J segment lost 10 bases and the V segment lost 2 bases, leaving 6 bases of the junction unmatched. CDR3 length: 14 amino acids. Germline V gene lookup returns CDR1 MNHEY and CDR2 SMNVEV (reference sequence). CDR3 DNA: TGTGCCAGCAGTTTAAGGCTAGCGGGACCCGAGCAGTTCTTC. Its protein is CASSLRLAGPEQFF.

This chain joins TRBV7-9 and TRBJ2-5; D is perhaps TRBD1 or TRBD2 (5 bases each). CDR3 length: 14 amino acids. Trimming took off 6 bases at V and 5 bases at J, with 16 bases between the two ends. From germline, CDR1 is SEHNR and CDR2 FQNEAQ (reference sequence). CDR3 sequence: CASRLTGLGETQYF. The CDR3 DNA sequence: TGTGCCAGCAGACTTACGGGGCTTGGGGAGACCCAGTACTTC.

This clonotype has a count of ten or more. The chain recombines TRBV7-2 with TRBJ2-1; 14 bases are a match to TRBD2. V was clipped by 5 bases and J by 9 bases; unmatched bases: 9. The CDR3 length is 16 residues. The germline V gene encodes CDR1 SGHTA and CDR2 FQGNSA. The DNA for the CDR3 is TGTGCCAGCAGCACCCTGGGACTAGCGGGAGCCTCTGAGCAGTTCTTC. This sequence encodes CASSTLGLAGASEQFF.

This clonotype was counted ten times or more. This chain joins TRBV6-1 and TRBJ2-5; 8 bases align to TRBD1. Per germline, CDR1 MNHNS and CDR2 SASEGT. Trimming cost V 10 bases and J 4 bases; bases outside gene matches: 8. The CDR3 totals 13 residues. The CDR3 spells CATYLGTGETQYF. In nucleotides, the CDR3 is TGTGCCACCTACCTTGGGACAGGAGAGACCCAGTACTTC.